Below, one T cell receptor (beta chain) is given with its context. Its cognate antigen has yet to be identified. The sample holds no much larger clone one base away, and base qualities are not on file. This record belongs to a study of blood T cell repertoires in COVID-19 (dated by TCRdb to about 2020). The study in broad terms: Samples from collaborators originated in the United States, Italy and Spain and spanned both the acute and convalescent phases of COVID-19. Subjects who had been exposed to COVID-19, were actively infected with it, or had recovered from it provided the deeply sampled blood TCRbeta repertoires that made up the dataset. HLA class I and class II types, where available, came from metadata supplied by the sample provider rather than from assay-based typing. The sample metadata nearly always contained a de-identified subject ID, COVID-19 status, age in years and sex. The repertoires were released in a freely available public database meant as a resource for research on the immune response to SARS-CoV-2. Samples were obtained from the ongoing ImmuneRACE study (first 160 participants) and from approximately 1,200 subjects provided by 6 global collaborators. The prospective study material was composed of cDNA or gDNA derived from T cells, B-cell-depleted T cells, or PBMCs. General study outcomes and caveats: The amount of clinical and demographic metadata varied by source and participant and was provided uncurated.

The immunoSEQ Assay, a bias-controlled multiplex PCR, was used to amplify TCRbeta CDR3 regions from genomic DNA. From the authors' description of their analysis: The number of nucleated cells in each sample was estimated from the amplification of reference gene primers within the assay. Sequence reads were collapsed and filtered to measure the absolute abundance of every unique TCRbeta CDR3 rearrangement. Productive Simpson clonality was computed per sample as the square root of Simpson's diversity index over productive rearrangements. The table was pulled from immuneACCESS by TCRdb, which kept in-frame rearrangements only. Such tables lose some clones; where checked, under half of the loss comes from unresolved V genes, and the rest has no known cause. V and J calls and clone size follow that table, whereas D and trimming were derived from the DNA. Here the sample has approximately 150,000 clones; around nine tenths occur a single time. The ten largest clones represent around 8.3% of the sample.

The collaborating institutions used their own protocols to collect whole blood in K2EDTA tubes. Collaborator samples were shipped for TCRbeta analysis as frozen whole blood, isolated PBMCs, or DNA extracted from either sample type. The sequenced sample was peripheral blood. The receptor was derived from a woman between 50 and 59 years old with active or convalescent COVID-19.

The DNA sequence follows: TGTGCCAGCAGCTTTGAGGCGGGGAGCTACGAGCAGTACTTC. Its translation is CASSFEAGSYEQYF. The chain couples TRBV7-9 to TRBJ2-7; the D region possibly corresponds to TRBD2 (6 bases align). V lost 3 bases and J lost 3 bases; the stretch between them is 12 bases long. CDR1 and CDR2, per the germline V gene (reference sequence), are SEHNR and FQNEAQ. The CDR3 spans 14 residues, from the cysteine through the phenylalanine. The only DNA kept is the CDR3, 42 bases in frame from the first base.